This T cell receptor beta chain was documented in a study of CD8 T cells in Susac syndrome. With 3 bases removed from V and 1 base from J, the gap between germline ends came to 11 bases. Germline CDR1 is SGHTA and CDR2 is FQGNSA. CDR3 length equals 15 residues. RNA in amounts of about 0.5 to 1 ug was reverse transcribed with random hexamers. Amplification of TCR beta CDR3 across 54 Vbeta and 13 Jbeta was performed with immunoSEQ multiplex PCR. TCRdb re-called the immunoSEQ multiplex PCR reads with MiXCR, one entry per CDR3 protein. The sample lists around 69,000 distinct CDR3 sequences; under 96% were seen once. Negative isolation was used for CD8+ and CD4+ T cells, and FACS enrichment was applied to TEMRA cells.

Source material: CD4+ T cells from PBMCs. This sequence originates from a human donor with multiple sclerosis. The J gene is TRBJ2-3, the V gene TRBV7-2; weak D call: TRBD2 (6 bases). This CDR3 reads CASSLGTSRTDTQYF. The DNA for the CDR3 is TGTGCCAGCAGCTTGGGGACTTCTCGCACAGATACGCAGTATTTT.